This TCR beta chain stems from a study of T cells in narcolepsy. Study-level points and caveats: Blood of same and different patients, but not healthy controls, reportedly held recurring autoreactive clonotypes. Same-patient CSF and blood CD4+ T cell clonotypes included HCRT-specific and TRIB2-specific autoreactive ones.

In the case of this clone: Antigen: not known.

Method: immunoSEQ multiplex PCR; TCRdb's copy keeps in-frame clones and lacks some. This sample carries roughly 20,000 clones, around 81% of them seen once, and the ten largest clones take approximately 3.9%. The receptor was derived from a human donor in good health. Sequenced sample: memory (CD45RA-) CD4+ T cells from blood.

Here the CDR3 reads CASSLGTGGEQYF. In DNA, the CDR3 is TGTGCCAGCAGCTTAGGGACAGGGGGCGAGCAGTACTTC. This chain links TRBV11-1 with TRBJ2-7, with TRBD1 identical over 10 bases. V lost 1 base and J lost 6; bases outside the gene matches: 0. The length of the CDR3 is 13 residues. From germline, CDR1 is SGHAT and CDR2 FQDESV (reference sequence).